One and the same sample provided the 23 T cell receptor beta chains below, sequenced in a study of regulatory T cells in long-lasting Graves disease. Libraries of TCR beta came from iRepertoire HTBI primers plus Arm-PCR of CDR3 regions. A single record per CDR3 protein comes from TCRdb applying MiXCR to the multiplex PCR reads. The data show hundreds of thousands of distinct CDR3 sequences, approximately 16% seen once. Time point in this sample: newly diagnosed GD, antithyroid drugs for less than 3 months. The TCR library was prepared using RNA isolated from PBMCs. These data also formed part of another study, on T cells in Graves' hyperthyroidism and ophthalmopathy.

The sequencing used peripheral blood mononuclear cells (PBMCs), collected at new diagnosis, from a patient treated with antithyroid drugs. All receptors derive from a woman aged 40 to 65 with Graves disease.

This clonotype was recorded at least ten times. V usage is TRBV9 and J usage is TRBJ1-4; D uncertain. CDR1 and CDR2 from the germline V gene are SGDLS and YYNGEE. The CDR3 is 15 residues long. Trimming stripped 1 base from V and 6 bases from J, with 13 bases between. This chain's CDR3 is CASSVTISADEKLFF. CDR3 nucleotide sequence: TGTGCCAGCAGCGTAACCATAAGTGCTGATGAAAAACTGTTTTTT.

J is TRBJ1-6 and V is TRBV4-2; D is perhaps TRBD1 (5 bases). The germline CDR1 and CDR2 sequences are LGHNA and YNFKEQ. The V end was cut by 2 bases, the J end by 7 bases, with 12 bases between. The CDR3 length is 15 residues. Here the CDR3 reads CASSQLVQGNSPLHF. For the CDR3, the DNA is TGTGCCAGCAGCCAATTAGTCCAGGGCAATTCACCCCTCCACTTT.

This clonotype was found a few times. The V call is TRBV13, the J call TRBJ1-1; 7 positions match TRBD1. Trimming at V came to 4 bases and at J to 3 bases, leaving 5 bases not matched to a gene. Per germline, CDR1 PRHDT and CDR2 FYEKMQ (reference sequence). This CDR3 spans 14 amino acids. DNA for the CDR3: TGTGCCAGCAGCTGGGGACAGAAGTACACTGAAGCTTTCTTT. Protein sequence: CASSWGQKYTEAFF.

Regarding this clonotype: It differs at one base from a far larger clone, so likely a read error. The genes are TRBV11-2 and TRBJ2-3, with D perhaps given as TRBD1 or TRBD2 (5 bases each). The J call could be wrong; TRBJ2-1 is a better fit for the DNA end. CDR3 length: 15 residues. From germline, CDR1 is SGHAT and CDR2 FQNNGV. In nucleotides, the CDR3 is TGTGCCAGCAGCCCCGGGACCTACCGGGACGCTGAGCAGTTCTTC. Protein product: CASSPGTYRDAEQFF.

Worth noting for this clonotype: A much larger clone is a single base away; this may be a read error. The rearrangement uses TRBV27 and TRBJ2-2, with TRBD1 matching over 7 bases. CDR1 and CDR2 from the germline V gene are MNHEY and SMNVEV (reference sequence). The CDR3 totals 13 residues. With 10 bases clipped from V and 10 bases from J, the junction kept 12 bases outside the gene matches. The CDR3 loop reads CANSRDSLEELFF. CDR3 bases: TGTGCCAACAGCCGGGACAGCCTTGAGGAGCTGTTTTTT.

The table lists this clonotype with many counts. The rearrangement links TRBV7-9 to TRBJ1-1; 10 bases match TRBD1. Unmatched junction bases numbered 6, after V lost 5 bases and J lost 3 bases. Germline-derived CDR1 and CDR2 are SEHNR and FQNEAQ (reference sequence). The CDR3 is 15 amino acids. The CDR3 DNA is TGTGCCAGCAGCCCGACAGGGGGCGCGGACACTGAAGCTTTCTTT. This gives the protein CASSPTGGADTEAFF. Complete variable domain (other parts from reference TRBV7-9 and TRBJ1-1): DTGVSQNPRHKITKRGQNVTFRCDPISEHNRLYWYRQTLGQGPEFLTYFQNEAQLEKSRLLSDRFSAERPKGSFSTLEIQRTEQGDSAMYLCASSPTGGADTEAFFGQGTRLTVV.

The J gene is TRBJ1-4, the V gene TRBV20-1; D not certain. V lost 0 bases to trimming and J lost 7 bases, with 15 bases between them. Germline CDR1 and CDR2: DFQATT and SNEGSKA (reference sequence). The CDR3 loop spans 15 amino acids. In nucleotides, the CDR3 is TGCAGTGCTAGAGATATGGGCCTTCCGCCTGAAAAACTGTTTTTT. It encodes CSARDMGLPPEKLFF.

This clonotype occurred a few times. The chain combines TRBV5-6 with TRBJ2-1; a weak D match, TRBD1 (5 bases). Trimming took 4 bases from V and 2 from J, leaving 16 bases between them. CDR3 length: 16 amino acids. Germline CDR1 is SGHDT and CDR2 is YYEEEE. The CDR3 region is CASSVGIQATYNEQFF. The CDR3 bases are TGTGCCAGCAGCGTGGGGATACAGGCTACCTACAATGAGCAGTTCTTC.

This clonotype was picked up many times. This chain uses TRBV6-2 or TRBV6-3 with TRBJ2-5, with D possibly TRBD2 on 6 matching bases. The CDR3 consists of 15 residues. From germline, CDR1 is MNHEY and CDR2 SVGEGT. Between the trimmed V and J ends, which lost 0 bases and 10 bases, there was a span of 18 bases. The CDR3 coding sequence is TGTGCCAGCAGTTACTCGGGGAGGACTCTTAGGGACCAGTACTTC. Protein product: CASSYSGRTLRDQYF.

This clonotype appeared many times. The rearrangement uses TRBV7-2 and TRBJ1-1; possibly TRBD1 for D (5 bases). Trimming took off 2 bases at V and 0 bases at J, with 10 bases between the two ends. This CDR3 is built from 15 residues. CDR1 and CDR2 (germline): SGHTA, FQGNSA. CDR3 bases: TGTGCCAGCAGCTTAACCTTAGGGGTGAACACTGAAGCTTTCTTT. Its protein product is CASSLTLGVNTEAFF.

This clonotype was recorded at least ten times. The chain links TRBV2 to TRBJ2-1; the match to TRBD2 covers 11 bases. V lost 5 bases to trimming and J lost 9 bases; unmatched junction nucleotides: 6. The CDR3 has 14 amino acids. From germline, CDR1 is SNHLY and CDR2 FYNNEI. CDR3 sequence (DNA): TGTGCCAGCAGTTTAGCGGGGGGGCGGGGTGAGCAGTTCTTC. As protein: CASSLAGGRGEQFF. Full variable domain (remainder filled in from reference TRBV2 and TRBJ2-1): EPEVTQTPSHQVTQMGQEVILRCVPISNHLYFYWYRQILGQKVEFLVSFYNNEISEKSEIFDDQFSVERPDGSNFTLKIRSTKLEDSAMYFCASSLAGGRGEQFFGPGTRLTVL.

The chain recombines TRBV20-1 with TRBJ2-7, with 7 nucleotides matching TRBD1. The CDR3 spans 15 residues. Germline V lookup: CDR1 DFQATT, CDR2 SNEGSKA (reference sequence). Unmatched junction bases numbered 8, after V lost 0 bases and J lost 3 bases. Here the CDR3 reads CSARDAGTVLYEQYF. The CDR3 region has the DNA TGCAGTGCTAGAGATGCCGGGACAGTACTCTACGAGCAGTACTTC.

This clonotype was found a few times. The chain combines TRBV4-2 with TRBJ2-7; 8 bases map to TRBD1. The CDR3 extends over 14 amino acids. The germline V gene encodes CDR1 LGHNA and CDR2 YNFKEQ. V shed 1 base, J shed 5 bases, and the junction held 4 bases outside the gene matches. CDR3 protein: CASSQVPGGDEQYF. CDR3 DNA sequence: TGTGCCAGCAGCCAAGTTCCAGGGGGCGACGAGCAGTACTTC.

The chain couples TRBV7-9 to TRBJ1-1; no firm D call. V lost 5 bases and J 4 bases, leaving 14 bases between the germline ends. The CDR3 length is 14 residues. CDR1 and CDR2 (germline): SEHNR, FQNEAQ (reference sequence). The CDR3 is CASSRTGRSTEAFF. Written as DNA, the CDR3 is TGTGCCAGCAGCCGGACCGGGAGGAGCACTGAAGCTTTCTTT.

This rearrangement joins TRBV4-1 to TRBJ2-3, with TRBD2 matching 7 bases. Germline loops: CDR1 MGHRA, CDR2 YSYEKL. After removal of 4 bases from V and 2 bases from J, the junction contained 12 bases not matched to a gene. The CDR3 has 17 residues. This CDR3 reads CASSLRGGSPFTDTQYF. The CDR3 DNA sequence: TGCGCCAGCAGCCTTCGCGGGGGATCCCCCTTCACAGATACGCAGTATTTT.

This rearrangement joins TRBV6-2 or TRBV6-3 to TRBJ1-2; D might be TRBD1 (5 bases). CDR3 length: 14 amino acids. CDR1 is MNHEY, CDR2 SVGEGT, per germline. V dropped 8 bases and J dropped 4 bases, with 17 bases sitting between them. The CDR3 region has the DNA TGTGCCAGCTCCCGGGGCTCACCGATCTATGGCTACACCTTC. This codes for CASSRGSPIYGYTF.

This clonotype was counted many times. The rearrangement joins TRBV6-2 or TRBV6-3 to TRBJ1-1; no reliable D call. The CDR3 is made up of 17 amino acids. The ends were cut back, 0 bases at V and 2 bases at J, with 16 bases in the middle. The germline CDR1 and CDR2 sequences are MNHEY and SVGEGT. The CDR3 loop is CASSYSIISIQNTEAFF. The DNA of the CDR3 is TGTGCCAGCAGTTACTCAATTATCTCGATACAAAACACTGAAGCTTTCTTT.

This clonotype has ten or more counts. The CDR3 DNA is TGTGCCAGCAGCCTCGCGATTAGCGGGGGGACAGATACGCAGTATTTT. Its translation is CASSLAISGGTDTQYF. The rearrangement joins TRBV3-1 to TRBJ2-3; 10 nucleotides agree with TRBD2. V lost 4 bases to trimming and J lost 3 bases; unmatched junction nucleotides: 7. This CDR3 comprises 16 residues. Germline V gene data show CDR1 as LGHDT and CDR2 as YNNKEL (reference sequence).

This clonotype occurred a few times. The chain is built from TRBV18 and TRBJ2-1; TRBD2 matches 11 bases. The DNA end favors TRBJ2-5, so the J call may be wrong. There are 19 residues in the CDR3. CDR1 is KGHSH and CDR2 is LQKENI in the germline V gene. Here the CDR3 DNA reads TGTGCCAGCTCACCACCGGGCGCACTAGCGGGGGAGAGGATGGAGACCCAGTACTTC. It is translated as CASSPPGALAGERMETQYF.

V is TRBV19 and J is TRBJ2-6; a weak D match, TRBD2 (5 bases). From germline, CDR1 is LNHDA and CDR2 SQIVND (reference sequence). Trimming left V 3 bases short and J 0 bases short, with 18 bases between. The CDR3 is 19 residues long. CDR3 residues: CASSMMTGRLRSGANVLTF. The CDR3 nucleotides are TGTGCCAGTAGTATGATGACGGGAAGGTTGCGCTCTGGGGCCAACGTCCTGACTTTC.

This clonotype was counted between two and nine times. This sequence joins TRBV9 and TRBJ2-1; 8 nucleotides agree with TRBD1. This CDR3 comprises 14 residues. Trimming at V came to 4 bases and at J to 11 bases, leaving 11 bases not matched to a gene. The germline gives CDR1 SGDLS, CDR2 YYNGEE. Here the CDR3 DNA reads TGTGCCAGCAGCCTATCGGACGGGACAGGAAAGCAGTTCTTC. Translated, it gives CASSLSDGTGKQFF.

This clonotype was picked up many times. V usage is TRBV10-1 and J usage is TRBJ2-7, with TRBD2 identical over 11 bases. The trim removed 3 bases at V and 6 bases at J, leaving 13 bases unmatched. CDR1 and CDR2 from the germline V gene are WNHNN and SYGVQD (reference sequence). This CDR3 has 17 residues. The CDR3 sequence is CASSDAGTSGKLGEQYF. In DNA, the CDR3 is TGCGCCAGCAGTGATGCCGGGACTAGCGGTAAATTAGGCGAGCAGTACTTC.

The CDR3 DNA follows: TGTGCCAGCAGTGAATCCTTTTTCATGGAGCCCCAGCATTTT. Protein: CASSESFFMEPQHF. The chain joins TRBV6-2 or TRBV6-3 to TRBJ1-5; D ambiguous. Looked up from germline, CDR1 is MNHEY and CDR2 is SVGEGT. Trimming shortened V by 5 bases and J by 8 bases, and 16 bases separated the two germline ends. The CDR3 has 14 amino acids.